Reported below is one T cell receptor beta chain. The sample originates from a study of cytomegalovirus exposure and HLA in healthy donors. The ends were cut back, 0 bases at V and 5 bases at J, with 13 bases in the middle. This CDR3 is built from 16 residues. The PCR used 60 Vbeta and 13 Jbeta primers. Here immunoSEQ multiplex PCR was the method, and the copy in TCRdb shows in-frame clones only, minus some. The table lists 150,000 or so clones, about 75% of them singletons, with roughly 12% in the top ten. The chain joins TRBV23-1 to TRBJ2-2, with D possibly matching TRBD2 (6 bases). TRBV23-1 is known as an ORF, though its function is uncertain. The sequencing sample was made of PBMCs. The sequence derives from a man aged 18 to 35 in good health and CMV-seropositive. CDR3 loop: CASSQSEGRTTGELFF. The CDR3 DNA follows: TGCGCCAGCAGTCAATCGGAAGGGAGGACGACCGGGGAGCTGTTTTTT.